Each of the 31 T cell receptor beta chains below was sequenced from the same sample in a study of shared clonotypes between healthy human individuals. Assay used: immunoSEQ multiplex PCR; TCRdb lists only in-frame clones, some missing. Of approximately 530,000 clones in the sample, less than 96% were seen once. Sequenced sample: naive CD4+ T cells sorted from blood. Described subset: CD45RA+ positively selected. All receptors come from a woman in her 30s in good health.

V is TRBV6-1 and J is TRBJ2-3; the D call may be TRBD1 or TRBD2 (7 bases each). The V and J ends lost 0 bases and 5 bases respectively, with 12 bases between them. This CDR3 comprises 15 residues. Germline V gene sequence: CDR1 MNHNS, CDR2 SASEGT. CDR3 in DNA: TGTGCCAGCAGTGAAGCGGCAGGGGGGGTAGATACGCAGTATTTT. Translating gives CASSEAAGGVDTQYF.

The rearrangement uses TRBV7-9 and TRBJ2-5; 7 bases match TRBD2. The ends lost 3 bases at V and 4 bases at J; junction bases unmatched: 5. The length of the CDR3 is 14 residues. Germline V lookup: CDR1 SEHNR, CDR2 FQNEAQ (reference sequence). For the CDR3, the DNA is TGTGCCAGCAGCTTGGCGGGGGTAGTAGAGACCCAGTACTTC. Protein product: CASSLAGVVETQYF.

The V gene is TRBV28, the J gene TRBJ2-7; D perhaps matches TRBD2 (5 bases). The CDR3 runs 18 residues. Germline V CDR1 and CDR2: MDHEN, SYDVKM. Trimming shortened V by 2 bases and J by 5 bases, and 25 bases separated the two germline ends. CDR3 sequence (DNA): TGTGCCAGCAGTTTAGTTCGGGGTATGATCCCGGGCCCCCACGAGCAGTACTTC. It is translated as CASSLVRGMIPGPHEQYF.

CDR3 DNA sequence: TGTGCCAGCTCACTACAGCTAAACACTGAAGCTTTCTTT. It encodes CASSLQLNTEAFF. The chain employs TRBV18 and TRBJ1-1; D is unclear. Trimming removed 4 bases from V and 2 bases from J, with 8 bases in between. This CDR3 contains 13 residues. The V gene's germline CDR1 is KGHSH and CDR2 LQKENI.

DNA for the CDR3: TGTGCCAGTACAGGGGCTACTAATGAAAAACTGTTTTTT. Translated, it gives CASTGATNEKLFF. This chain links TRBV19 with TRBJ1-4, with D perhaps matching TRBD1 (6 bases). Trimming cost V 7 bases and J 2 bases, with 8 bases left between them. The CDR3 totals 13 residues. CDR1 LNHDA and CDR2 SQIVND come from the germline V gene (reference sequence).

The rearrangement joins TRBV19 to TRBJ2-1; 8 bases are shared with TRBD2. The J segment lost 4 bases and the V segment lost 10 bases, leaving 9 bases of the junction unmatched. Germline V gene lookup returns CDR1 LNHDA and CDR2 SQIVND (reference sequence). The CDR3 sequence is 14 residues long. This chain's CDR3 is CATQVAGRYNEQFF. The CDR3 nucleotides read TGTGCCACCCAGGTAGCGGGACGGTACAATGAGCAGTTCTTC. Drawing the rest from reference TRBV19 and TRBJ2-1, the complete variable domain is DGGITQSPKYLFRKEGQNVTLSCEQNLNHDAMYWYRQDPGQGLRLIYYSQIVNDFQKGDIAEGYSVSREKKESFPLTVTSAQKNPTAFYLCATQVAGRYNEQFFGPGTRLTVL.

The chain couples TRBV19 to TRBJ1-2, with TRBD1 as a possible D gene (6 bases). The CDR3 length is 15 residues. The V gene lost 4 bases and the J gene lost 5 bases, with 17 bases spanning the gap. Germline CDR1 reads LNHDA; CDR2 reads SQIVND (reference sequence). The CDR3, as DNA: TGTGCCAGTAGTACCTCAGGGGCGCCTCGGTATGGCTACACCTTC. Translating it yields CASSTSGAPRYGYTF.

This chain joins TRBV29-1 and TRBJ2-5; 8 nucleotides line up with TRBD1. V shed 7 bases, J shed 4 bases, and the junction held 8 bases outside the gene matches. The CDR3 runs to 13 residues. The germline V gene encodes CDR1 SQVTM and CDR2 ANQGSEA. The CDR3 nucleotides are TGCAGCGCGACCGGACAGGGCGGAGAGACCCAGTACTTC. This gives the protein CSATGQGGETQYF. The whole variable domain, filled in from reference TRBV29-1 and TRBJ2-5, reads SAVISQKPSRDICQRGTSLTIQCQVDSQVTMMFWYRQQPGQSLTLIATANQGSEATYESGFVIDKFPISRPNLTFSTLTVSNMSPEDSSIYLCSATGQGGETQYFGPGTRLLVL.

This rearrangement joins TRBV18 to TRBJ2-7; tentative D call: TRBD2 (6 bases). V lost 3 bases and J lost 4, with 10 bases in between. Germline V gene lookup returns CDR1 KGHSH and CDR2 LQKENI. The CDR3 is 13 amino acids. The CDR3 bases are TGTGCCAGCTCACCGAGACTAGAGTACGAGCAGTACTTC. This codes for CASSPRLEYEQYF.

This chain joins TRBV10-3 and TRBJ2-7; 8 bases fit TRBD2. CDR1 and CDR2 (germline): ENHRY, SYGVKD. The CDR3 is 13 amino acids. J lost 4 bases, V lost 6 bases, and 5 bases had no gene match. The CDR3 nucleotides read TGTGCCATCAGCCTTAGCGGGACATACGAGCAGTACTTC. It specifies CAISLSGTYEQYF.

CDR3 coding DNA: TGTGCCACCCGACGTGGTAGCGGCTACGAGCAGTACTTC. It specifies CATRRGSGYEQYF. This sequence joins TRBV7-8 and TRBJ2-7; D might be TRBD2 (6 bases). CDR3 length equals 13 residues. V was pared by 10 bases and J by 3 bases, with 16 bases between. Germline CDR1 SGHVS, CDR2 FQNEAQ. Based on the CDR3 plus reference TRBV7-8 and TRBJ2-7, the full variable domain is GAGVSQSPRYKVAKRGQDVALRCDPISGHVSLFWYQQALGQGPEFLTYFQNEAQLDKSGLPSDRFFAERPEGSVSTLKIQRTQQEDSAVYLCATRRGSGYEQYFGPGTRLTVT.

The rearrangement uses TRBV5-1 and TRBJ1-3; D perhaps matches TRBD1 (5 bases). Germline V gene sequence: CDR1 SGHRS, CDR2 YFSETQ. Trimming removed 3 bases at V and 3 bases at J, with 10 bases between. This CDR3 spans 14 amino acids. In DNA form, the CDR3 reads TGCGCCAGCAGCTCGAGGGGTAGTGGAAACACCATATATTTT. Its protein is CASSSRGSGNTIYF.

The chain has TRBV6-4 and TRBJ1-5, with no clear D. This CDR3 spans 13 amino acids. CDR1 MRHNA and CDR2 SNTAGT come from the germline V gene. Trimming pared 1 base from V and 6 bases from J, leaving 7 bases between. CDR3 in amino acids: CASSDWGSQPQHF. The CDR3 DNA sequence: TGTGCCAGCAGTGACTGGGGAAGTCAGCCCCAGCATTTT.

The rearrangement joins TRBV30 to TRBJ1-6; no clear D gene. Germline-derived CDR1 and CDR2 are GTSNPN and SVGIG (reference sequence). With 2 bases removed from V and 7 bases from J, the gap between germline ends came to 12 bases. This CDR3 is 14 amino acids long. The CDR3 nucleotides are TGTGCCTGGAGTATCTCCGGCGGGAATTCACCCCTCCACTTT. It is translated as CAWSISGGNSPLHF.

The chain couples TRBV5-5 to TRBJ2-3; 9 bases are shared with TRBD2. V trimming: 1 base; J trimming: 2 bases; junction bases outside the gene matches: 5. The CDR3 extends over 16 amino acids. Germline CDR1 is SGHKS and CDR2 is YYEKEE (reference sequence). The CDR3 is CASSLKLAGNTDTQYF. For the CDR3, the DNA is TGTGCCAGCAGCTTGAAGCTAGCGGGGAACACAGATACGCAGTATTTT.

V usage is TRBV19 and J usage is TRBJ1-5; TRBD1 matches at 8 bases. CDR3 length: 16 amino acids. CDR1 LNHDA and CDR2 SQIVND come from the germline V gene (reference sequence). Losses at the gene ends were 6 bases for V and 0 bases for J; bases not matched to a gene: 7. The CDR3 spells CASRPGQAYSNQPQHF. CDR3 sequence (DNA): TGTGCCAGTAGGCCGGGACAGGCGTATAGCAATCAGCCCCAGCATTTT. The entire variable domain, with the rest obtained from reference TRBV19 and TRBJ1-5, is as follows: DGGITQSPKYLFRKEGQNVTLSCEQNLNHDAMYWYRQDPGQGLRLIYYSQIVNDFQKGDIAEGYSVSREKKESFPLTVTSAQKNPTAFYLCASRPGQAYSNQPQHFGDGTRLSIL.

This clone appeared a single time. This chain links TRBV5-1 with TRBJ1-2, with unresolved D. V was clipped by 4 bases and J by 6 bases, with 16 bases between them. There are 14 residues in the CDR3. From germline, CDR1 is SGHRS and CDR2 YFSETQ. The CDR3 sequence: CASSTPGNENGYTF. Here the CDR3 DNA reads TGCGCCAGCAGCACCCCGGGGAATGAAAATGGCTACACCTTC.

This rearrangement joins TRBV2 to TRBJ1-4; the match to TRBD1 covers 9 bases. V trimming: 6 bases; J trimming: 12 bases; junction bases outside the gene matches: 8. This CDR3 spans 13 amino acids. Germline V gives CDR1 SNHLY, CDR2 FYNNEI. The chain's CDR3 is CASSGTGKEELFF. CDR3 bases: TGTGCCAGCAGCGGGACAGGGAAGGAGGAACTGTTTTTT.

The CDR3 protein is CASSLVGQGTYGYTF. As DNA, the CDR3 is TGTGCCAGCAGCTTAGTAGGACAGGGAACCTATGGCTACACCTTC. The chain uses TRBV7-2 and TRBJ1-2; 8 nucleotides match TRBD1. The CDR3 has 15 amino acids. Per germline, CDR1 SGHTA and CDR2 FQGNSA. V trimming: 1 base; J trimming: 4 bases; junction bases outside the gene matches: 5.

The gene calls are TRBV6-5 and TRBJ1-1; 7 bases are shared with TRBD1. Unmatched junction bases numbered 6, after V lost 6 bases and J lost 5 bases. Per the germline V gene, CDR1 is MNHEY and CDR2 is SVGAGI. The CDR3 length is 13 residues. The CDR3 loop is CASSPTGATEAFF. The CDR3, as DNA: TGTGCCAGCAGCCCAACAGGGGCTACTGAAGCTTTCTTT.

V and J are TRBV11-3 and TRBJ2-1; D is undetermined. Germline CDR1 SGHNT, CDR2 YENEEA. The CDR3 length is 16 residues. Deletions cut 1 base from V and 5 bases from J, with 15 bases between. The CDR3 coding sequence is TGTGCCAGCAGCTTAGGGGTAGGTCCCCAAAACAATGAGCAGTTCTTC. Amino acids: CASSLGVGPQNNEQFF. Full variable domain (rest looked up from reference TRBV11-3 and TRBJ2-1): EAGVVQSPRYKIIEKKQPVAFWCNPISGHNTLYWYLQNLGQGPELLIRYENEEAVDDSQLPKDRFSAERLKGVDSTLKIQPAELGDSAVYLCASSLGVGPQNNEQFFGPGTRLTVL.

V usage is TRBV9 and J usage is TRBJ2-6, with D perhaps TRBD1 (5 bases). Trimming removed 5 bases at V and 4 bases at J, with 13 bases between. The germline gives CDR1 SGDLS, CDR2 YYNGEE. This CDR3 contains 15 residues. CDR3 region: CASRTQGTGANVLTF. Here the CDR3 DNA reads TGTGCCAGCAGGACTCAGGGAACCGGGGCCAACGTCCTGACTTTC.

The chain links TRBV4-1 to TRBJ2-1; 10 bases align to TRBD2. J was trimmed by 7 bases and V by 1 base; bases with no gene match: 7. This CDR3 has 16 residues. In germline, CDR1 is MGHRA, CDR2 YSYEKL. CDR3 amino acids: CASSQVRLAGKNEQFF. The CDR3 DNA is TGCGCCAGCAGCCAAGTTAGACTAGCGGGTAAGAATGAGCAGTTCTTC.

The V gene is TRBV5-1, the J gene TRBJ1-6; TRBD1 might be the D (6 bases). From germline, CDR1 is SGHRS and CDR2 YFSETQ. Trimming removed 2 bases at V and 5 bases at J, with 8 bases between. This CDR3 comprises 14 residues. The CDR3 region has the DNA TGCGCCAGCAGCTTACAGGGCGATAATTCACCCCTCCACTTT. Translating gives CASSLQGDNSPLHF.

The chain is built from TRBV4-1 and TRBJ1-5; D is uncertain. The ends were cut back, 0 bases at V and 0 bases at J, with 9 bases in the middle. The CDR3 has 16 residues. Germline CDR1 is MGHRA and CDR2 is YSYEKL. The CDR3 here is CASSQDGGLSNQPQHF. The CDR3 nucleotides are TGCGCCAGCAGCCAAGATGGAGGGCTTAGCAATCAGCCCCAGCATTTT.

The chain uses TRBV5-1 and TRBJ2-1; 8 positions agree with TRBD2. The CDR3 runs to 17 residues. The junction had 9 bases not matched to a gene; V was cut back by 0 bases and J by 4 bases. Per the germline V gene, CDR1 is SGHRS and CDR2 is YFSETQ. The CDR3 sequence: CASSLGILREVYNEQFF. The CDR3 nucleotides are TGCGCCAGCAGCTTGGGAATCTTGCGGGAGGTTTACAATGAGCAGTTCTTC.

The count of this clone is one. The gene calls are TRBV27 and TRBJ1-1; D is unclear. Deletions cut 6 bases from V and 3 bases from J, with 20 bases between. The germline gives CDR1 MNHEY, CDR2 SMNVEV (reference sequence). CDR3 size: 16 residues. Written as DNA, the CDR3 is TGTGCCAGCAGGTACCGATTTTTCGGGCAAGACACTGAAGCTTTCTTT. Translation gives CASRYRFFGQDTEAFF.

The genes are TRBV7-2 and TRBJ1-2; weak D call: TRBD1 (6 bases). The CDR3 is 15 residues long. CDR1 is SGHTA and CDR2 is FQGNSA in the germline V gene. The V and J ends lost 7 bases and 0 bases respectively, with 15 bases between them. CDR3 loop: CASTPWGQANYGYTF. CDR3 bases: TGTGCCAGCACCCCTTGGGGGCAGGCTAACTATGGCTACACCTTC.

The rearrangement joins TRBV18 to TRBJ2-7; D unresolved. CDR3 length equals 14 residues. V shed 8 bases and J shed 2 bases, with 16 bases lying between them. Germline V CDR1 and CDR2: KGHSH, LQKENI. CDR3 loop: CASRAFKGAYEQYF. CDR3 nucleotides: TGTGCCAGCCGCGCTTTTAAGGGCGCCTACGAGCAGTACTTC.

In DNA form, the CDR3 reads TGTGCCAGCAGAACAGCCAGCGGGAGGGCCTCGAGTGAGCAGTTCTTC. It codes for CASRTASGRASSEQFF. This sequence joins TRBV7-9 and TRBJ2-1, with 10 bases matching TRBD2. The germline V gene encodes CDR1 SEHNR and CDR2 FQNEAQ (reference sequence). There are 16 residues in the CDR3. Trimming cost V 6 bases and J 9 bases; bases outside gene matches: 14.

The rearrangement joins TRBV28 to TRBJ2-5, with D perhaps matching TRBD2 (5 bases). Looked up from germline, CDR1 is MDHEN and CDR2 is SYDVKM. The CDR3 is 15 residues long. V shed 10 bases and J shed 4 bases, with 22 bases lying between them. CDR3 in DNA: TGTGCCATCCGGAGACCGGGATTCAGAGGAGAGACCCAGTACTTC. This sequence encodes CAIRRPGFRGETQYF.